The TCR beta chain under discussion was sequenced for a study of tumor-infiltrating lymphocytes in primary liver carcinoma. TCR beta cDNA was reverse-transcribed from 400 to 500 ng of total RNA. The reaction used a constant-region primer and ProtoScript II reverse transcriptase. Generation of the TCR beta libraries relied on three nested multiplex PCR rounds using slightly modified ARM-PCR. For roughly 10 cycles apiece, the opening two PCR rounds ran with TRBV1-TRBV30 forward primers and a C-beta reverse primer. From the multiplex PCR reads, TCRdb called clonotypes with MiXCR, one entry per CDR3 protein. The sample has about 310,000 distinct CDR3 sequences, roughly three fifths seen once; the top ten hold 17%. Germline DNA was also extracted, and blood RNA derived from unsorted whole blood. Presurgery, about 3.9 milliliters of peripheral blood were collected. General study findings and limits: The use of bulk unsorted samples meant that CD4+ and CD8+ repertoires were not compared.

The germline gives CDR1 LGHNA, CDR2 YSLEER. This CDR3 region has 16 residues. V was shortened by 0 bases and J by 3 bases, with 12 bases between the two germline ends. A single count supports this clonotype. The target antigen is unknown. Sequenced: peripheral blood. The chain recombines TRBV4-3 with TRBJ2-1; the D is unclear. This receptor was taken from a woman aged 25 to 39 with primary liver carcinoma and hepatitis B virus infection. The DNA for the CDR3 is TGCGCCAGCAGCCAAGACCGAGCGAGTCTCTACAATGAGCAGTTCTTC. The encoded protein is CASSQDRASLYNEQFF.